These 8 T cell receptor beta chains share one sample of origin, sequenced in a study of T cells in women clearing cervical HPV infection. Sequencing was performed with immunoSEQ multiplex PCR; in TCRdb, only in-frame clones are kept and a portion is missing. The table for this sample gives 20,000 to 30,000 clones. Input material: blood buffy coat. These receptors were taken from a woman between 18 and 70 years old with a cervical HPV16 infection that either progressed to CIN3+ or cleared (not recorded which).

As for this clone: The read ends 3 residues before the CDR3 terminus; that terminus is restored from the germline J gene. This chain joins TRBV10-3 and TRBJ1-2, with D maybe TRBD1 (6 bases). Trimming took 3 bases from V and 5 from J, leaving 13 bases between them. Germline-derived CDR1 and CDR2 are ENHRY and SYGVKD. CDR3 length equals 14 residues. The CDR3 region is CAISELWTAYGYTF. Partial CDR3 DNA: TGTGCCATCAGTGAATTATGGACAGCGTATGGC.

As regards this clone: The read stops 3 residues short of the end of the CDR3; the missing end is completed from the germline J gene. The gene calls are TRBV30 and TRBJ2-4; possible D gene TRBD2, 6 bases. Germline CDR1 GTSNPN, CDR2 SVGIG (reference sequence). The CDR3 consists of 13 residues. The CDR3 sequence: CAWSVPPTSSQYF. The CDR3 bases that were read are TGTGCCTGGAGTGTACCCCCTACTAGCTCT.

About this clone itself: The read ends 3 residues shy of where the CDR3 ends; the end is completed using the germline J gene. The chain is built from TRBV19 and TRBJ2-7, with a tentative D call TRBD1 (6 bases). The CDR3 consists of 16 residues. The germline V gene encodes CDR1 LNHDA and CDR2 SQIVND (reference sequence). The V gene lost 5 bases and the J gene lost 3 bases, with 20 bases spanning the gap. This CDR3 is CASSHTGRQVLYEQYF. Incomplete CDR3 DNA: TGTGCCAGTAGTCATACCGGGCGACAGGTCCTCTACGAG.

About this clone: Read sequence stops 3 residues before the CDR3 end, and the germline J gene provides the missing end. The rearrangement joins TRBV6-1 to TRBJ1-2; D perhaps matches TRBD1 (5 bases). The V gene's germline CDR1 is MNHNS and CDR2 SASEGT. The CDR3 runs 15 residues. The CDR3: CASSERSSGTSDYTF. CDR3 DNA (partial): TGTGCCAGCAGTGAACGGTCTAGCGGGACGTCTGAC.

Partial CDR3 DNA: TGTGCCTGGCTTCCAATCCAGGACACAGGGGGCCGC. This sequence encodes CAWLPIQDTGGR. The full CDR3 protein is CAWLPIQDTGGRYTF. The chain joins TRBV30 to TRBJ1-2; 9 bases are shared with TRBD1. The CDR3 is cut off 3 residues early in the read; its end comes from the germline J gene. From germline, CDR1 is GTSNPN and CDR2 SVGIG (reference sequence). CDR3 length: 15 amino acids.

A note on this clone: Sequencing ends 3 residues short of the CDR3 end; the germline J gene provides the rest. The genes are TRBV19 and TRBJ1-2, with 9 bases aligning to TRBD1. CDR3 length equals 12 residues. Losses at the gene ends were 9 bases for V and 4 bases for J; bases not matched to a gene: 3. Germline CDR1 and CDR2: LNHDA and SQIVND (reference sequence). The CDR3 sequence: CASKTGGYGYTF. The covered CDR3 bases are TGTGCCAGCAAGACAGGGGGCTATGGC.

Concerning this clone: The read stops 3 residues short of the end of the CDR3; the missing end is completed from the germline J gene. The V gene is TRBV18, the J gene TRBJ1-4; D possibly corresponds to TRBD1 (5 bases). From germline, CDR1 is KGHSH and CDR2 LQKENI. The CDR3 consists of 13 residues. The covered CDR3 bases are TGTGCCAGCTCACCAGACAGCTACAACGTA. This gives the protein CASSPDSYNV. The full CDR3 reads CASSPDSYNVLFF.

As to this clone: Sequencing ends 3 residues short of the CDR3 end; the germline J gene provides the rest. V usage is TRBV5-6 and J usage is TRBJ1-3; D is possibly TRBD1 (6 bases). The CDR3 sequence is 12 residues long. Germline CDR1 is SGHDT and CDR2 is YYEEEE. CDR3 bases read: TGTGCCAGCAGCGCAGCCAACAGGGAT. It encodes CASSAANRD. The whole CDR3 reads CASSAANRDIYF. The full variable domain, its missing parts supplied by reference TRBV5-6 and TRBJ1-3, is DAGVTQSPTHLIKTRGQQVTLRCSPKSGHDTVSWYQQALGQGPQFIFQYYEEEERQRGNFPDRFSGHQFPNYSSELNVNALLLGDSALYLCASSAANRDIYFGEGSWLTVV.